These T cell receptor beta chains were read from a single sample in a study of T cells expressing NK-cell markers. Using the 5' RACE reads, TCRdb records one entry per CDR3 protein without DNA. The listing contains 550,000 to 600,000 distinct CDR3 sequences. Sequencing was performed on blood T cells: a sorted CD56 or NKG2C T cell subset, CD4+ or CD8+ T cells, or bulk PBMC T cells (not recorded which). Every receptor here comes from a man aged 18-30 years in good health. CDR3s include the opening cysteine and the closing phenylalanine or tryptophan.

TRBV11-3,TRBJ2-1,CASSLSPGDQQFF
TRBV7-8,TRBJ1-2,CASSSSGHRRYYGYTF
TRBV29-1,TRBJ2-2,CSVEWLWNTGELFF
TRBV7-9,TRBJ2-5,CASSSIIGGGETQYF
TRBV15,TRBJ2-7,CATSRDRVGEQYF
TRBV6-1,TRBJ1-1,CASSEGAGRNTEAFF
TRBV5-5,TRBJ2-2,CASSLSSGQGNTGELFF
TRBV6-1,TRBJ1-2,CASSFTTDPPHYGYTF
TRBV29-1,TRBJ2-3,CSVGLAGGFTDTQYF
TRBV5-4,TRBJ2-7,CASSPTGYESYEQYF
TRBV5-1,TRBJ2-4,CASSLLAGQFGTKNIQYF
TRBV11-3,TRBJ2-2,CASSKGTTGELFF
TRBV7-7,TRBJ2-1,CASSFSGLSNEQFF
TRBV29-1,TRBJ2-1,CSVDVGRGSGDEQFF
TRBV5-1,TRBJ2-3,CASSFRDPRDTQYF
TRBV18,TRBJ2-3,CASSQRPSDTDTQYF
TRBV5-1,TRBJ2-3,CASSGGLAGHSQDTQYF
TRBV20-1,TRBJ1-6,CSARGLSYNSPLHF
TRBV29-1,TRBJ2-3,CSVELVDTQYF
TRBV29-1,TRBJ2-3,CSVKTRLPDTQYF
TRBV4-1,TRBJ1-1,CASSSSAPEAFF
TRBV7-8,TRBJ2-1,CASSLGLRGGEGLAEQFF
TRBV20-1,TRBJ2-1,CSATAGTSGRYEQFF
TRBV29-1,TRBJ2-2,CSGQGEVNANTGELFF
TRBV12-3/TRBV12-4,TRBJ1-3,CASRVLRNTIYF
TRBV21-1,TRBJ1-5,CASNSRQAYSNQPQHF
TRBV15,TRBJ2-5,CATSRAGLAGGGETQYF
TRBV13,TRBJ2-1,CASSLGLAAFNEQFF
TRBV2,TRBJ1-2,CANQGPNYGYTF
TRBV7-9,TRBJ2-3,CASSPTRGGRISDTQYF
TRBV4-1,TRBJ2-1,CASSQDSSGYEQFF
TRBV5-5,TRBJ2-7,CASSFPEDEQYF